These T cell receptor beta chains were read from a single sample in a study of CD8 T cells in Susac syndrome. From the immunoSEQ multiplex PCR reads, TCRdb called clonotypes with MiXCR, one entry per CDR3 protein. The repertoire holds under 250,000 distinct CDR3 sequences, with 93% as singletons. Specimen: CD4+ T cells from PBMCs. The source is a human donor with multiple sclerosis. The CDR3 runs from the conserved cysteine through the conserved F or W. The order of the fields is V gene, D gene, J gene, clone size, CDR3 protein, CDR3 DNA. A D gene is named only where the DNA matches it firmly. Expanded clones get a size class; other rows say once, few or many, or leave the size out.

v_gene: TRBV9; d_gene: -; j_gene: TRBJ2-2; abundance: -; CDR3aa: CASSRQNTGELFF; CDR3nt: TGTGCCAGCAGTAGACAGAACACCGGGGAGCTGTTTTTT
v_gene: TRBV5-1; d_gene: -; j_gene: TRBJ2-4; abundance: -; CDR3aa: CASSPGNIQYF; CDR3nt: TGTGCCAGCAGCCCCGGGAACATTCAGTACTTC
v_gene: TRBV20-1; d_gene: -; j_gene: TRBJ1-3; abundance: -; CDR3aa: CSAVTAVNTIYF; CDR3nt: TGCAGTGCCGTGACCGCGGTAAACACCATATATTTT
v_gene: TRBV20-1; d_gene: TRBD1; j_gene: TRBJ1-2; abundance: once; CDR3aa: CSAGDRGGYGYTF; CDR3nt: TGCAGTGCCGGCGACAGGGGCGGGTATGGCTACACCTTC
v_gene: TRBV5-1; d_gene: -; j_gene: TRBJ1-5; abundance: -; CDR3aa: CASSPSSGVNQPQHF; CDR3nt: TGCGCCAGCAGCCCCTCCTCGGGGGTCAATCAGCCCCAGCATTTT
v_gene: TRBV5-1; d_gene: -; j_gene: TRBJ1-2; abundance: -; CDR3aa: CASSLATGVFDYGYTF; CDR3nt: TGCGCCAGCAGCTTGGCCACTGGGGTCTTTGACTATGGCTACACCTTC
v_gene: TRBV18; d_gene: TRBD1; j_gene: TRBJ2-7; abundance: -; CDR3aa: CASSPLPGQPYEQYF; CDR3nt: TGTGCCAGCTCACCACTTCCGGGACAGCCTTACGAGCAGTACTTC
v_gene: TRBV20-1; d_gene: -; j_gene: TRBJ1-1; abundance: -; CDR3aa: CSARQGTWSFF; CDR3nt: TGCAGTGCGCGGCAGGGGACATGGTCTTTCTTT
v_gene: TRBV3-1; d_gene: -; j_gene: TRBJ2-5; abundance: -; CDR3aa: CASSQNRGQETQYF; CDR3nt: TGTGCCAGCAGCCAAAACCGGGGGCAAGAGACCCAGTACTTC
v_gene: TRBV6-1; d_gene: -; j_gene: TRBJ1-2; abundance: -; CDR3aa: CASSDGSIYGYTF; CDR3nt: TGTGCCAGCAGTGATGGCAGCATCTATGGCTACACCTTC
v_gene: TRBV30; d_gene: -; j_gene: TRBJ2-1; abundance: -; CDR3aa: CAWSVGNNEQFF; CDR3nt: TGTGCCTGGAGTGTAGGTAACAATGAGCAGTTCTTC
v_gene: TRBV3-1; d_gene: -; j_gene: TRBJ2-1; abundance: -; CDR3aa: CASSGGSVGVTGSYNEQFF; CDR3nt: TGTGCCAGCAGCGGAGGGTCTGTTGGCGTTACGGGCTCCTACAATGAGCAGTTCTTC
v_gene: TRBV28; d_gene: -; j_gene: TRBJ1-1; abundance: -; CDR3aa: CASSLGRPPRAFF; CDR3nt: TGTGCCAGCAGTTTGGGCAGGCCCCCGCGGGCTTTCTTT
v_gene: TRBV7-3; d_gene: TRBD1; j_gene: TRBJ2-2; abundance: -; CDR3aa: CASSTTGSTGELFF; CDR3nt: TGTGCCAGCAGCACGACAGGGAGCACCGGGGAGCTGTTTTTT
v_gene: TRBV9; d_gene: -; j_gene: TRBJ1-2; abundance: once; CDR3aa: CASSLGGSGLGYTF; CDR3nt: TGTGCCAGCAGCCTGGGAGGGTCGGGACTTGGCTACACCTTC
v_gene: TRBV14; d_gene: -; j_gene: TRBJ2-6; abundance: -; CDR3aa: CASSPTLSSGANVLTF; CDR3nt: TGTGCCAGCAGCCCGACACTGAGCTCTGGGGCCAACGTCCTGACTTTC
v_gene: TRBV5-6; d_gene: TRBD2; j_gene: TRBJ2-5; abundance: -; CDR3aa: CASSVGLVVETQYF; CDR3nt: TGTGCCAGCAGCGTGGGACTAGTGGTTGAGACCCAGTACTTC
v_gene: TRBV10-2; d_gene: -; j_gene: TRBJ1-1; abundance: -; CDR3aa: CASSEQGSANTEAFF; CDR3nt: TGCGCCAGCAGTGAGCAAGGGTCAGCGAACACTGAAGCTTTCTTT
v_gene: TRBV2; d_gene: -; j_gene: TRBJ2-3; abundance: -; CDR3aa: CASSGEWWAQYF; CDR3nt: TGTGCCAGCAGTGGTGAGTGGTGGGCGCAGTATTTT
v_gene: TRBV7-9; d_gene: -; j_gene: TRBJ2-2; abundance: -; CDR3aa: CASSPRGENTGELFF; CDR3nt: TGTGCCAGCAGCCCCAGGGGGGAGAACACCGGGGAGCTGTTTTTT
v_gene: TRBV18; d_gene: TRBD1; j_gene: TRBJ1-2; abundance: -; CDR3aa: CASSPQPGQGVDGYTF; CDR3nt: TGTGCCAGCTCACCCCAACCGGGACAGGGGGTTGATGGCTACACCTTC
v_gene: TRBV2; d_gene: -; j_gene: TRBJ2-5; abundance: -; CDR3aa: CASSGQARETQYF; CDR3nt: TGTGCCAGCAGTGGACAAGCGCGGGAGACCCAGTACTTC
v_gene: TRBV3-1; d_gene: TRBD1; j_gene: TRBJ2-6; abundance: -; CDR3aa: CASSQAATGGMAGANVLTF; CDR3nt: TGTGCCAGCAGCCAAGCGGCGACAGGGGGAATGGCTGGGGCCAACGTCCTGACTTTC
v_gene: TRBV30; d_gene: -; j_gene: TRBJ1-1; abundance: -; CDR3aa: CAWSAGGLSEAFF; CDR3nt: TGTGCCTGGAGTGCGGGGGGTCTATCTGAAGCTTTCTTT
v_gene: TRBV27; d_gene: TRBD2; j_gene: TRBJ2-1; abundance: -; CDR3aa: CASSYRDYYNEQFF; CDR3nt: TGTGCCAGCAGTTATCGGGACTATTACAATGAGCAGTTCTTC
v_gene: TRBV13; d_gene: -; j_gene: TRBJ2-3; abundance: -; CDR3aa: CASSPRVADTQYF; CDR3nt: TGTGCCAGCAGCCCCAGGGTCGCAGATACGCAGTATTTT
v_gene: TRBV24-1; d_gene: TRBD2; j_gene: TRBJ2-7; abundance: -; CDR3aa: CATSRTSGDTYEQYF; CDR3nt: TGTGCCACCAGCCGGACTAGCGGGGATACCTACGAGCAGTACTTC
v_gene: TRBV4-2; d_gene: -; j_gene: TRBJ2-1; abundance: once; CDR3aa: CASSQERSGPYNEQFF; CDR3nt: TGTGCCAGCAGCCAAGAGCGTAGCGGTCCCTACAATGAGCAGTTCTTC
v_gene: TRBV7-9; d_gene: TRBD1; j_gene: TRBJ1-2; abundance: -; CDR3aa: CASSLAPGGNYGYTF; CDR3nt: TGTGCCAGCAGCTTAGCGCCAGGGGGGAACTATGGCTACACCTTC